This is a list of T cell receptor beta chains from one sample in a study of blood T cell repertoires in COVID-19. Here immunoSEQ multiplex PCR was the method, and the copy in TCRdb shows in-frame clones only, minus some. The sample holds approximately 140,000 clones, about four fifths seen once. The specimen was peripheral blood. The receptor source for this set is a woman older than 75 with acute or convalescent COVID-19. Both conserved end residues are part of each CDR3. The D gene is left open where the match is weak. The size field is filled for only some rows; it gives once, few, many or a size class.

d_call j_call clone_size v_call cdr3_aa cdr3_nt
- TRBJ2-1 - TRBV12-5 CASGLGQSHKGEQFF TGTGCTAGTGGTTTGGGACAGTCCCACAAGGGCGAGCAGTTCTTC
- TRBJ2-7 - TRBV6-5 CASSYSYGGSSYEQYF TGTGCCAGCAGTTACTCGTATGGCGGTAGCTCCTACGAGCAGTACTTC
TRBD2 TRBJ2-5 - TRBV5-6 CASSSYPSGGAETQYF TGTGCCAGCAGCTCCTACCCTAGCGGGGGGGCGGAGACCCAGTACTTC
- TRBJ2-5 - TRBV7-8 CASSLGVTKWQETQYF TGTGCCAGCAGCTTAGGAGTTACTAAATGGCAAGAGACCCAGTACTTC
- TRBJ2-1 once TRBV2 CASGMGGPYNEQFF TGTGCCAGCGGGATGGGGGGGCCCTACAATGAGCAGTTCTTC
- TRBJ1-3 - TRBV5-1 CASSTGQSSGNTIYF TGCGCCAGCAGCACCGGACAGAGCTCTGGAAACACCATATATTTT
- TRBJ2-3 few TRBV5-1 CASSLVSFTDTQYF TGCGCCAGCAGCTTGGTTTCTTTCACAGATACGCAGTATTTT
TRBD1 TRBJ1-1 - TRBV30 CAWTETGGTEAFF TGTGCCTGGACTGAGACAGGGGGCACTGAAGCTTTCTTT
- TRBJ1-2 - TRBV4-3 CASSQDWVGSYGYTF TGCGCCAGCAGCCAAGATTGGGTCGGGAGCTATGGCTACACCTTC
- TRBJ1-4 few TRBV29-1 CSVGPAAGLTNEKLFF TGCAGCGTCGGGCCTGCGGCAGGACTAACTAATGAAAAACTGTTTTTT
TRBD1 TRBJ2-5 - TRBV7-2 CASSSGQGWQETQYF TGTGCCAGCAGCTCGGGACAGGGGTGGCAAGAGACCCAGTACTTC
TRBD2 TRBJ2-1 - TRBV19 CASSMKGWASGSYNEQFF TGTGCCAGTAGTATGAAGGGGTGGGCTAGCGGGAGTTACAATGAGCAGTTCTTC
TRBD2 TRBJ2-7 - TRBV2 CASSGLADPYEQYF TGTGCCAGCAGCGGACTAGCGGACCCCTACGAGCAGTACTTC
- TRBJ2-5 - TRBV24-1 CATSDLRAAVANDQETQYF TGTGCCACCAGTGATTTAAGAGCGGCCGTAGCTAATGATCAAGAGACCCAGTACTTC
TRBD1 TRBJ2-7 - TRBV7-2 CASSPLDRAHEQYF TGTGCCAGCAGTCCCTTGGACAGGGCCCACGAGCAGTACTTC
- TRBJ2-7 - TRBV4-3 CASSRGRHSYEQYF TGCGCCAGCAGCCGAGGGAGACATTCCTACGAGCAGTACTTC
TRBD1 TRBJ1-6 - TRBV11-2 CASSSTGHSPLHF TGTGCCAGCAGCTCGACAGGGCACTCACCCCTCCACTTT
- TRBJ1-3 - TRBV5-1 CASSSGDSGNTIYF TGCGCCAGCAGCTCGGGGGACTCTGGAAACACCATATATTTT
TRBD1 TRBJ2-2 - TRBV7-2 CASSGPTGGIGELFF TGTGCCAGCAGCGGCCCGACAGGGGGTATCGGGGAGCTGTTTTTT
- TRBJ1-3 - TRBV4-3 CASSQDGQGYGNTIYF TGCGCCAGCAGCCAAGACGGCCAGGGGTACGGAAACACCATATATTTT
TRBD1 TRBJ1-2 - TRBV5-1 CASSLLQGQGKREYTF TGCGCCAGCAGCTTACTTCAAGGACAGGGGAAAAGAGAGTACACCTTC
- TRBJ2-3 - TRBV9 CASKPGTSTDTQYF TGTGCCAGCAAGCCCGGGACTAGCACAGATACGCAGTATTTT
TRBD1 TRBJ1-5 - TRBV5-4 CASSSWGDRGSNQPQHF TGTGCCAGCAGCTCCTGGGGGGACAGGGGAAGCAATCAGCCCCAGCATTTT
- TRBJ2-5 - TRBV7-9 CASSLAGSETQYF TGTGCCAGCAGCTTAGCCGGGTCGGAGACCCAGTACTTC
TRBD1 TRBJ1-6 - TRBV2 CASIFPGQGRSPLHF TGTGCCAGCATCTTTCCGGGACAGGGTCGGTCACCCCTCCACTTT
TRBD1 TRBJ1-1 - TRBV7-2 CASSLVGQGVGDETEAFF TGTGCCAGCAGCTTAGTTGGGCAGGGGGTAGGTGATGAGACTGAAGCTTTCTTT
TRBD1 TRBJ1-1 few TRBV15 CATSRGDRDHEAFF TGTGCCACCAGCAGAGGGGACAGGGATCATGAAGCTTTCTTT
- TRBJ2-5 - TRBV30 CAWSRDSRGTQYF TGTGCCTGGAGCCGGGACTCTCGGGGGACCCAGTACTTC
TRBD1 TRBJ1-1 - TRBV5-1 CASSLLSRGPDTEAFF TGCGCCAGCAGCTTGCTCAGCAGGGGGCCGGACACTGAAGCTTTCTTT
TRBD1 TRBJ1-4 - TRBV19 CASTAQGATNEKLFF TGTGCCAGTACCGCCCAGGGGGCCACTAATGAAAAACTGTTTTTT
TRBD2 TRBJ2-1 - TRBV13 CASSPTGLAGWSSYNEQFF TGTGCCAGCAGCCCCACCGGACTAGCGGGGTGGAGCTCCTACAATGAGCAGTTCTTC
- TRBJ1-6 - TRBV6-2/TRBV6-3 CASSYRENSPLHF TGTGCCAGCAGTTACCGGGAGAATTCACCCCTCCACTTT
TRBD1 TRBJ1-5 - TRBV7-8 CASSLVGRGLGQPQHF TGTGCCAGCAGCTTAGTGGGCAGGGGGCTAGGTCAGCCCCAGCATTTT
- TRBJ2-7 - TRBV2 CASSIRGTYEQYF TGTGCCAGCAGTATAAGGGGGACCTACGAGCAGTACTTC
- TRBJ1-3 - TRBV7-2 CASSPGGYGNTIYF TGTGCCAGCAGCCCCGGGGGGTATGGAAACACCATATATTTT
TRBD1 TRBJ1-1 - TRBV15 CATSRDRRGPAFF TGTGCCACCAGCAGAGATAGAAGGGGGCCGGCTTTCTTT
TRBD1 TRBJ1-5 - TRBV29-1 CSVGKGANNQPQHF TGCAGCGTTGGTAAGGGGGCAAACAATCAGCCCCAGCATTTT
- TRBJ1-1 - TRBV20-1 CSASLQFGTEAFF TGCAGTGCTAGTCTACAGTTTGGCACTGAAGCTTTCTTT
- TRBJ1-1 - TRBV29-1 CSVPGIGNTEAFF TGCAGCGTCCCCGGGATCGGGAACACTGAAGCTTTCTTT
- TRBJ2-1 - TRBV4-1 CASSQAEYNEQFF TGCGCCAGCAGCCAAGCGGAGTACAATGAGCAGTTCTTC
- TRBJ2-2 - TRBV5-4 CASSLGQGGNTGELFF TGTGCCAGCAGCTTAGGCCAGGGGGGTAACACCGGGGAGCTGTTTTTT